This TCR beta chain was sequenced during a study of blood T cell repertoires in COVID-19 (dated by TCRdb to 2018 to 2020). Study-wide context: Collaborator samples came from the United States, Italy and Spain and covered acute and convalescent phases of COVID-19. The material from the prospective study consisted of cDNA or gDNA derived from T cells, B-cell-depleted T cells, or PBMCs. The dataset comprised deeply sampled blood TCRbeta repertoires from subjects exposed to, actively infected with, or recovered from COVID-19. The repertoires were made available in a free public database intended to serve as a resource for research on the immune response to SARS-CoV-2. The samples were drawn from the first 160 participants of the ongoing ImmuneRACE study and from some 1,300 subjects provided by 6 global collaborators. Sample metadata almost always included a de-identified subject ID, COVID-19 status, age in years and sex. HLA class I and class II types, where available, came from metadata supplied by the sample provider rather than from assay-based typing.

Ends trimmed: V by 6 bases, J by 0 bases; bases unmatched to a gene: 5. The CDR3 starts with the cysteine, ends with the phenylalanine, and has 14 residues. The read is trimmed to its CDR3 DNA, 42 bases read in frame from base 1. In the germline V gene, CDR1 corresponds to SGHRS and CDR2 to YFSETQ. The study at large found these results: The quantity of clinical and demographic metadata differed by source and by participant and was supplied without curation.

Remarks on this clone: What antigen it recognizes has not been identified. No qualities accompany the bases; no much larger clone lies one base away.

The immunoSEQ Assay, a bias-controlled multiplex PCR, was used to amplify TCRbeta CDR3 regions from genomic DNA. The original methods were these. Nucleated cell counts per sample were estimated from amplification of reference gene primers within the assay. To quantify the absolute abundance of each unique TCRbeta CDR3 rearrangement, sequence reads were collapsed and filtered. For each sample, productive Simpson clonality was calculated as the square root of Simpson's diversity index over productive rearrangements. TCRdb mirrors the immuneACCESS table, restricted to in-frame sequences. Some clones are absent from its copies; in checked studies, under half trace to an unresolved V gene, and the reason for the others is unknown. Clone size and the V and J calls come from that table; the DNA yielded D and trimming. In all, the sample holds a few hundred thousand clones, and about nine tenths of those were seen once. The ten most abundant clones make up around 6.6% of the sample.

One collaborating source in Seattle enrolled patients while the patients were actively infected and followed the patients over time throughout the course of disease. The collaborating institutions used their own protocols to collect whole blood in K2EDTA tubes. For TCRbeta analysis, collaborators shipped samples in one of three forms: frozen whole blood, isolated PBMCs, or DNA extracted from either of those sample types. The chain links TRBV5-1 with TRBJ2-7; 8 bases in between match TRBD2. Sequencing was done on a sample of peripheral blood. This clonotype was obtained from a woman aged 25 to 39 with COVID-19, enrolled during active disease. The CDR3 protein is CASNTGTSSYEQYF. The bases read TGCGCCAGCAATACCGGGACTAGCTCCTACGAGCAGTACTTC.